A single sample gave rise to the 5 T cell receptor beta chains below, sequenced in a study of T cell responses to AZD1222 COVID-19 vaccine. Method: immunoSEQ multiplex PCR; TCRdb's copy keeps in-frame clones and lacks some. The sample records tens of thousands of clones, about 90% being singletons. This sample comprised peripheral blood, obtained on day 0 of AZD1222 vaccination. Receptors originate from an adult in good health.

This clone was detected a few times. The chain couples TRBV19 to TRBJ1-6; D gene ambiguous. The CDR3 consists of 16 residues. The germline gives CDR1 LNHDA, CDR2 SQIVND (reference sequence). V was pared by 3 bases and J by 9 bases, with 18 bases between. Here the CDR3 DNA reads TGTGCCAGTAGTATCGACTATGGGCAAAGGGCTTCACCCCTCCACTTT. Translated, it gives CASSIDYGQRASPLHF.

CDR3 sequence (DNA): TGTGCCAGCAGCTTATCTCAGAACTATAATTCACCCCTCCACTTT. Translated, it gives CASSLSQNYNSPLHF. The chain uses TRBV7-3 and TRBJ1-6; D remains unclear. The CDR3 sequence is 15 residues long. Trimming cost V 2 bases and J 3 bases, with 8 bases left between them. Germline V CDR1 and CDR2: SGHTA, FQGTGA.

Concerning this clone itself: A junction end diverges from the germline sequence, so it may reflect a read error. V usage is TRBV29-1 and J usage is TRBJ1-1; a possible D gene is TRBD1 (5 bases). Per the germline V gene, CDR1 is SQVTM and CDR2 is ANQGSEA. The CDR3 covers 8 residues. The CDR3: CSVEVGVF. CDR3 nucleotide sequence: TGCAGCGTTGAGGTGGGGGTCTTT.

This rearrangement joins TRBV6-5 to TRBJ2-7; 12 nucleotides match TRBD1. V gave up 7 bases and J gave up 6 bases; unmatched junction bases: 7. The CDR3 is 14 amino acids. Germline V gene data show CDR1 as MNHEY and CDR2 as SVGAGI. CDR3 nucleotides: TGTGCCAGCAAAAAGGGGACAGGGGGCCTCGAGCAGTACTTC. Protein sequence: CASKKGTGGLEQYF.

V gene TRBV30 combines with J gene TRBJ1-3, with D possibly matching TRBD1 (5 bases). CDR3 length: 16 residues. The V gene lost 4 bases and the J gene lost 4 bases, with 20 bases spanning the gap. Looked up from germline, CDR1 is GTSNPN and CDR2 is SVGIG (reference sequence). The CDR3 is CAWNTGSGSFGNTIYF. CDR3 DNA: TGTGCCTGGAACACCGGATCAGGGTCGTTCGGAAACACCATATATTTT. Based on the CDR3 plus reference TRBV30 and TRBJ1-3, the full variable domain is SQTIHQWPATLVQPVGSPLSLECTVEGTSNPNLYWYRQAAGRGLQLLFYSVGIGQISSEVPQNLSASRPQDRQFILSSKKLLLSDSGFYLCAWNTGSGSFGNTIYFGEGSWLTVV.